This TCR beta chain comes out of a study of blood T cell repertoires in COVID-19. Study-level information: Specimens from acute and convalescent COVID-19 originated in the United States, Italy and Spain.

How the authors handled the data: Amplified reference gene primers provided the basis for estimating nucleated cell counts. Method: immunoSEQ multiplex PCR; TCRdb's copy keeps in-frame clones and lacks some. The D gene and trimming were derived from the DNA, and the V and J assignments and clone size from that table. This table holds about 100,000 clones, about three quarters found once. Only one count was recorded for this clone. This CDR3 contains 14 residues. Per germline, CDR1 SNHLY and CDR2 FYNNEI. V was trimmed by 7 bases and J by 4 bases, leaving 16 bases between them. This chain uses TRBV2 with TRBJ2-5, with D perhaps matching TRBD2 (6 bases). Sequenced material: peripheral blood. This sequence originates from a man between 65 and 80 years old with acute or convalescent COVID-19. This chain's CDR3 is CASTGLGGRETQYF. CDR3 sequence (DNA): TGTGCCAGCACCGGGCTCGGGGGTCGAGAGACCCAGTACTTC.